These 3 T cell receptor beta chains share one sample of origin, sequenced in a study of blood T cell repertoires in COVID-19. The table came from immunoSEQ multiplex PCR; TCRdb's copy has only in-frame clones and leaves some out. Of about 200,000 clones detected, around 85% appear once; the ten largest clones hold around 1%. The sequenced material came from peripheral blood. These receptors originate from a man in his 60s with COVID-19, enrolled during active disease.

This clone was found once. This chain connects TRBV6-5 to TRBJ1-5, with 10 bases fitting TRBD1. Trimming cost V 6 bases and J 5 bases; bases outside gene matches: 7. This CDR3 contains 15 residues. Per germline, CDR1 MNHEY and CDR2 SVGAGI. The CDR3 here is CASRGLTGGDQPQHF. CDR3 DNA sequence: TGTGCCAGCAGGGGACTGACAGGGGGCGATCAGCCCCAGCATTTT.

The J gene is TRBJ2-7, the V gene TRBV27, with 8 bases matching TRBD1. Germline assignment: CDR1 MNHEY and CDR2 SMNVEV (reference sequence). This CDR3 is built from 14 residues. The V segment lost 3 bases and the J segment 0 bases; nucleotides outside the gene matches: 1. The CDR3, as DNA: TGTGCCAGCAGTTTGGACAGGGACTCCTACGAGCAGTACTTC. Its protein is CASSLDRDSYEQYF.

The chain has TRBV27 and TRBJ2-7, with 8 bases aligning to TRBD2. Germline CDR1 and CDR2: MNHEY and SMNVEV (reference sequence). The CDR3 length is 15 residues. With V trimmed by 3 bases and J by 3 bases, 7 bases remained unmatched. The CDR3 DNA sequence: TGTGCCAGCAGTTTCTTTGGGACTAGTGACTACGAGCAGTACTTC. Amino acid sequence: CASSFFGTSDYEQYF.